The 5 T cell receptor beta chains below all came from one sample that was sequenced in a study of T-cell reconstitution after alpha-beta-depleted transplantation in children (dated by TCRdb to 2015 to 2016). Libraries were built with PCR. This sample was sequenced with an Illumina HiSeq 2500. Molecular barcoding was employed in the preparation of TCR libraries, with unique molecular identifiers being used to normalize TCRbeta repertoire quantification. The public sequencing data were trimmed at Q25 with fastp and processed into clonotypes with MiXCR by TCRdb, which kept only in-frame beta chains. Each CDR3 protein appears once, grouped with its most common genes and DNA. The sample yields more than 500,000 distinct CDR3 sequences; roughly 10% were counted once. 13% to 15% of the sample belongs to the ten largest clones. The treatment or condition label corresponds to: allogeneic hematopoietic cell transplantation with graft depleted of TCRalphabeta T cells and CD19 B cells.

The material sequenced was PBMCs, mostly from graft donor cells, taken 180 days after TCRalphabeta/CD19-depleted stem cell transplant. The receptors come from a female patient aged 2-10 years who had a stem cell transplant for aplastic anemia, so the T cells may come from the graft donor.

The chain links TRBV9 to TRBJ2-7; D not resolved. CDR1 and CDR2 from the germline V gene are SGDLS and YYNGEE. CDR3 length: 17 residues. V gave up 0 bases and J gave up 0 bases, with 16 bases separating them. In DNA form, the CDR3 reads TGTGCCAGCAGCGTAGCTGAGTCGATCAGGTTCTCCTACGAGCAGTACTTC. Amino acids: CASSVAESIRFSYEQYF.

This clonotype was detected only a few times. The V call is TRBV11-1, the J call TRBJ2-1; D is uncertain. Germline CDR1 and CDR2: SGHAT and FQDESV (reference sequence). Trimming stripped 1 base from V and 0 bases from J, with 16 bases between. The CDR3 is made up of 18 amino acids. CDR3 bases: TGTGCCAGCAGCTTAGGTCCCCCACCGATGAGCTCCTACAATGAGCAGTTCTTC. This gives the protein CASSLGPPPMSSYNEQFF. The full variable domain, its missing parts supplied by reference TRBV11-1 and TRBJ2-1, is EAEVAQSPRYKITEKSQAVAFWCDPISGHATLYWYRQILGQGPELLVQFQDESVVDDSQLPKDRFSAERLKGVDSTLKIQPAELGDSAMYLCASSLGPPPMSSYNEQFFGPGTRLTVL.

This clonotype was observed many times. The V gene is TRBV29-1, the J gene TRBJ1-1; D remains unclear. The CDR3 extends over 12 amino acids. Germline CDR1 SQVTM, CDR2 ANQGSEA. Between the trimmed V and J ends, which lost 3 bases and 0 bases, there was a span of 5 bases. In DNA form, the CDR3 reads TGCAGCGTTGATCCCATGAACACTGAAGCTTTCTTT. It encodes CSVDPMNTEAFF.

This clonotype was counted ten times or more. The V and J genes are TRBV29-1 and TRBJ1-2; TRBD1 aligns across 11 bases. CDR1 SQVTM and CDR2 ANQGSEA come from the germline V gene. This CDR3 region has 12 residues. With 8 bases clipped from V and 8 bases from J, the junction kept 7 bases outside the gene matches. CDR3 coding DNA: TGCAGCATAGGACAGGGGGCGCGCGGCTACACCTTC. Amino acids: CSIGQGARGYTF.

The rearrangement joins TRBV5-5 to TRBJ2-5; 8 nucleotides line up with TRBD2. With V trimmed by 6 bases and J by 10 bases, 20 bases remained unmatched. The germline V gene encodes CDR1 SGHKS and CDR2 YYEKEE (reference sequence). The CDR3 consists of 16 residues. The CDR3 here is CASTIGVSSGRRDQYF. As DNA, the CDR3 is TGTGCCAGCACCATTGGGGTCTCTAGCGGGCGAAGGGACCAGTACTTC.